This TCR beta chain came from a study of regulatory T cells in long-lasting Graves disease. Whole-study results and caveats: Persistent cases of Graves' showed reduced TCR diversity relative to newly diagnosed patients.

This clonotype was seen many times. No antigen is known for it. Germline CDR1 and CDR2: DFQATT and SNEGSKA (reference sequence). This CDR3 region has 17 residues. V lost 2 bases and J lost 4; bases outside the gene matches: 14. According to the study, TCR beta libraries were built with iRepertoire HTBI primers and CDR3-region Arm-PCR. TCRdb used MiXCR to reprocess the multiplex PCR reads, holding one entry per CDR3 protein. This sample has 400,000 to 550,000 distinct CDR3 sequences; 15% to 20% occur once, and the top ten carry about 25%. The time point is: newly diagnosed GD, antithyroid drugs for less than 3 months. The TCR library was made from RNA that had been extracted from PBMCs in TRIzol. The same sample was also studied in work on T cells in Graves' hyperthyroidism and ophthalmopathy. That study adds: HTBI primers were employed in a first-round RT-PCR of the TCR CDR3.

The source is a young woman with Graves disease. The specimen comprised peripheral blood mononuclear cells (PBMCs), sampled at new diagnosis, from a patient treated with antithyroid drugs. The chain uses TRBV20-1 and TRBJ2-1, with TRBD2 identical over 7 bases. In nucleotides, the CDR3 is TGCAGTGCTAGACTCAGCGGAACCGGGGGGATATACAATGAGCAGTTCTTC. As protein: CSARLSGTGGIYNEQFF.